This T cell receptor (beta chain) came from a study of blood T cell repertoires in COVID-19. The V and J ends lost 4 bases and 5 bases respectively, with 15 bases between them. This CDR3 has 14 amino acids. CDR1 is SGHNT, CDR2 YYREEE, per germline (reference sequence). Original data processing: Amplification of reference gene primers was used by the study to estimate nucleated cell counts. Assay: immunoSEQ multiplex PCR; the TCRdb copy retains only in-frame clones and omits some. V and J calls and clone size are as listed in that table; D and trimming were resolved from the DNA. The profile shows hundreds of thousands of clones, around 87% of them singletons.

Sequencing input: peripheral blood. This sequence originates from a woman aged 25 to 39 who had recovered from COVID-19. The chain employs TRBV5-4 and TRBJ1-1; TRBD1 is a possible D gene (6 bases). The CDR3 DNA reads as TGTGCCAGCAGCGAGAGGGGGAGTGGGACTGAAGCTTTCTTT. Its translation: CASSERGSGTEAFF.